A selection of T cell receptor beta chains follows, all from one sample in a study of blood T cell repertoires in COVID-19. Here immunoSEQ multiplex PCR was the method, and the copy in TCRdb shows in-frame clones only, minus some. Altogether about 180,000 clones are present, approximately 85% being singletons, with the ten largest covering around 3.3%. The sequenced material came from peripheral blood. The receptors shown here come from a man in his 60s with acute or convalescent COVID-19. Both conserved end residues are part of each CDR3. A D gene is named only where the DNA matches it firmly. Only some rows state a clone size, as once, few, many or a class for expanded clones.

CDR3 protein	CDR3 DNA	CDR3 length	D gene	V gene	J gene	clone size
CAWTHKDRGLSPLHF	TGTGCCTGGACGCACAAGGACAGGGGTCTTAGTCCCCTCCACTTT	15	TRBD1	TRBV30	TRBJ1-6	NA
CASSQPGGGTGELFF	TGTGCCAGCAGCCAGCCCGGGGGGGGCACCGGGGAGCTGTTTTTT	15	TRBD2	TRBV11-2	TRBJ2-2	NA
CASSLGRISSIINEQFF	TGTGCCAGCAGCTTAGGGCGGATAAGCAGTATCATCAATGAGCAGTTCTTC	17	NA	TRBV7-2	TRBJ2-1	NA
CASSSLTSGRTNEQFF	TGTGCCAGTAGTTCCTTGACTAGCGGGAGGACCAATGAGCAGTTCTTC	16	TRBD2	TRBV19	TRBJ2-1	NA
CSVDFFGLVLPDTQYF	TGCAGCGTTGATTTTTTCGGACTAGTGTTGCCAGATACGCAGTATTTT	16	TRBD2	TRBV29-1	TRBJ2-3	NA
CASSLRDRGRDSGAGDTGELFF	TGTGCCAGCAGCTTAAGGGACAGGGGGCGAGATAGCGGGGCCGGCGACACCGGGGAGCTGTTTTTT	22	TRBD1	TRBV7-8	TRBJ2-2	NA
CASSFGTANSPLHF	TGTGCCAGCAGCTTCGGGACAGCTAATTCACCCCTCCACTTT	14	TRBD1	TRBV3-1/TRBV3-2	TRBJ1-6	NA
CRRGTRNYEQYF	TGCAGGAGGGGGACTAGGAACTACGAGCAGTACTTC	12	TRBD2	TRBV29-1	TRBJ2-7	NA
CASSHDSVGWVTEAFF	TGTGCCAGCAGCCATGACTCCGTTGGGTGGGTCACTGAAGCTTTCTTT	16	NA	TRBV3-1/TRBV3-2	TRBJ1-1	NA
CASSLSGDHEQYF	TGCGCCAGCAGCCTCTCAGGGGACCACGAGCAGTACTTC	13	NA	TRBV4-1	TRBJ2-7	NA
CASSLGGSQGGAYEQYF	TGTGCCAGCAGCTTAGGCGGGAGCCAAGGGGGGGCCTACGAGCAGTACTTC	17	NA	TRBV7-9	TRBJ2-7	NA
CASSSGGVWSGANVLTF	TGTGCCAGCAGCTCAGGCGGGGTTTGGTCTGGGGCCAACGTCCTGACTTTC	17	NA	TRBV7-8	TRBJ2-6	NA
CASSYGTAQNTEAFF	TGCGCCAGCAGCTACGGGACAGCTCAAAACACTGAAGCTTTCTTT	15	TRBD1	TRBV5-1	TRBJ1-1	NA
CATSRALKTGANEKLFF	TGTGCCACCAGCAGGGCGCTTAAGACAGGGGCTAATGAAAAACTGTTTTTT	17	TRBD1	TRBV15	TRBJ1-4	few
CASSFNQGTDTQYF	TGCGCCAGCAGCTTCAATCAGGGCACAGATACGCAGTATTTT	14	NA	TRBV5-1	TRBJ2-3	NA
CASSLDWVDYSSGEAFF	TGTGCCAGCAGCTTAGATTGGGTAGATTATAGTAGCGGGGAAGCTTTCTTT	17	NA	TRBV7-2	TRBJ1-1	NA
CASSLVSPGTRNSNEQFF	TGTGCTAGCAGCTTAGTTAGTCCCGGGACTAGGAATAGCAATGAGCAGTTCTTC	18	TRBD2	TRBV7-7	TRBJ2-1	NA
CASSLARVAFF	TGTGCCAGCAGTTTAGCCAGGGTAGCTTTCTTT	11	NA	TRBV12-3/TRBV12-4	TRBJ1-1	NA
CASSQGGALFF	TGTGCCAGCAGCCAGGGAGGGGCGCTGTTTTTT	11	TRBD2	TRBV3-1/TRBV3-2	TRBJ2-2	NA
CASRGRGQNYGYTF	TGTGCCAGCAGGGGCAGGGGGCAGAACTATGGCTACACCTTC	14	TRBD1	TRBV2	TRBJ1-2	NA
CAWSGQYGEQFF	TGTGCCTGGAGTGGTCAATACGGTGAGCAGTTCTTC	12	NA	TRBV30	TRBJ2-1	NA
CASSLVNNEQFF	TGTGCCAGCAGCTTAGTAAACAATGAGCAGTTCTTC	12	NA	TRBV7-6	TRBJ2-1	NA
CASTRAAGGQPQHF	TGTGCCAGCACACGGGCCGCGGGTGGTCAGCCCCAGCATTTT	14	NA	TRBV2	TRBJ1-5	NA
CASSYRGVNYGYTF	TGTGCCAGCAGTTACCGGGGGGTTAACTATGGCTACACCTTC	14	NA	TRBV6-5	TRBJ1-2	NA
CASSPRDRGSSGNTIYF	TGTGCCAGCTCACCCCGGGACAGGGGGAGCTCTGGAAACACCATATATTTT	17	TRBD1	TRBV18	TRBJ1-3	NA
CSARSGGAHGYTF	TGTTCTGCGAGGTCAGGGGGCGCCCATGGCTACACCTTC	13	TRBD1	TRBV2	TRBJ1-2	NA
CASSLRDKGTEAFF	TGTGCCAGCAGCTTAAGGGACAAGGGGACTGAAGCTTTCTTT	14	NA	TRBV7-2	TRBJ1-1	NA
CASSMLGQSGTQYF	TGTGCCAGTAGTATGTTGGGACAGTCCGGGACCCAGTACTTC	14	TRBD1	TRBV19	TRBJ2-5	NA
CASSADRGRTKNIQYF	TGTGCCAGCAGCGCCGACAGGGGGCGAACCAAAAACATTCAGTACTTC	16	TRBD1	TRBV2	TRBJ2-4	NA
CASSDYPSGRAGYNEQFF	TGTGCCAGCAGTGATTACCCTAGCGGGAGGGCAGGCTACAATGAGCAGTTCTTC	18	TRBD2	TRBV28	TRBJ2-1	NA
CASSEGRGSGELFF	TGTGCCAGCAGTGAGGGCAGGGGGTCCGGGGAGCTGTTTTTT	14	TRBD1	TRBV6-1	TRBJ2-2	NA
CASRRTGPSYEQYF	TGTGCCAGCAGACGGACAGGACCTTCCTACGAGCAGTACTTC	14	TRBD1	TRBV27	TRBJ2-7	NA
CASRNWGLPNQPQHF	TGTGCCAGCAGGAATTGGGGGCTACCTAATCAGCCCCAGCATTTT	15	NA	TRBV28	TRBJ1-5	NA
CASSSRLAGMGEQYF	TGTGCCAGCAGCTCAAGACTAGCGGGAATGGGCGAGCAGTACTTC	15	TRBD2	TRBV7-3	TRBJ2-7	NA
CASSRGGSQPQHF	TGTGCCAGCAGCCGGGGGGGGAGTCAGCCCCAGCATTTT	13	NA	TRBV7-8	TRBJ1-5	many
CASSLFSGSTNEKLFF	TGTGCCAGCAGTTTATTTTCCGGGTCAACTAATGAAAAACTGTTTTTT	16	NA	TRBV27	TRBJ1-4	once
CSASTGDALVSPLHF	TGCAGTGCTAGTACAGGGGACGCTTTGGTGTCACCCCTCCACTTT	15	TRBD1	TRBV20-1	TRBJ1-6	NA
CASHSGPHNEQFF	TGCGCCAGCCACAGCGGGCCCCACAATGAGCAGTTCTTC	13	NA	TRBV5-1	TRBJ2-1	NA
CASSQVWTSGWDEQFF	TGTGCCAGCAGCCAAGTATGGACTAGCGGTTGGGATGAGCAGTTCTTC	16	TRBD2	TRBV4-2	TRBJ2-1	NA
CASILTLAGGPYEQYF	TGTGCCAGCATCCTAACTCTAGCGGGAGGGCCCTACGAGCAGTACTTC	16	TRBD2	TRBV27	TRBJ2-7	NA
CASSAKWTSVYNEQFF	TGTGCCAGCAGCGCGAAGTGGACTAGCGTCTACAATGAGCAGTTCTTC	16	TRBD2	TRBV7-9	TRBJ2-1	NA